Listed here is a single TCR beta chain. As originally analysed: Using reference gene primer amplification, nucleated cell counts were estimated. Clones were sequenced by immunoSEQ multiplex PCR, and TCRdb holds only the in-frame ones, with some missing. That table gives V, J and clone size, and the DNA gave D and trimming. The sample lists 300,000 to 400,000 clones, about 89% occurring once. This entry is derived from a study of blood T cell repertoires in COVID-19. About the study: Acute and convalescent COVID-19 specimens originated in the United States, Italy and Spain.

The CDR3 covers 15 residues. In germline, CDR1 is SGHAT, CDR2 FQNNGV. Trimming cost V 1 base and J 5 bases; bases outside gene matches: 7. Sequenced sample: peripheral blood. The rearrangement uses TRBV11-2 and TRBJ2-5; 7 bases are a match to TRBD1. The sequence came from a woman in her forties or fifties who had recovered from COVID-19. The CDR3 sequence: CASSLGQGLGETQYF. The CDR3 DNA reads TGTGCCAGCAGCTTAGGACAGGGTCTGGGGGAGACCCAGTACTTC.